The 2 T cell receptor beta chains presented below share a single source sample, sequenced in a study of cytomegalovirus exposure and HLA in healthy donors. Researchers ran the PCR with 60 Vbeta and 13 Jbeta primers. Measured with immunoSEQ multiplex PCR; TCRdb has only the in-frame clones, and not every one. The sample lists about 160,000 clones; around 76% were seen once. The sequenced material came from PBMCs. The receptor source for this set is a female donor in good health and CMV-seronegative.

Here the CDR3 reads CSVEDPVTGNYGYTF. The CDR3 DNA is TGCAGCGTTGAAGATCCGGTGACAGGGAACTATGGCTACACCTTC. V usage is TRBV29-1 and J usage is TRBJ1-2; 7 nucleotides line up with TRBD1. The CDR3 length is 15 residues. Losses at the gene ends were 0 bases for V and 2 bases for J; bases not matched to a gene: 6. CDR1 and CDR2 (germline): SQVTM, ANQGSEA. Full variable domain (rest looked up from reference TRBV29-1 and TRBJ1-2): SAVISQKPSRDICQRGTSLTIQCQVDSQVTMMFWYRQQPGQSLTLIATANQGSEATYESGFVIDKFPISRPNLTFSTLTVSNMSPEDSSIYLCSVEDPVTGNYGYTFGSGTRLTVV.

This clone was recorded only once. The CDR3 DNA is TGTGCCAGCAGACTCCAAGGGACTGCTCGCAATGAGCAGTTCTTC. This gives the protein CASRLQGTARNEQFF. The chain links TRBV6-6 to TRBJ2-1; a possible D gene is TRBD2 (6 bases). Germline lookup yields CDR1 MNHNY and CDR2 SVGAGI (reference sequence). The CDR3 extends over 15 amino acids. Trimming cost V 6 bases and J 6 bases, with 18 bases left between them.